This is a list of T cell receptor beta chains from one sample in a study of blood T cell repertoires in COVID-19. Assay used: immunoSEQ multiplex PCR; TCRdb lists only in-frame clones, some missing. The sample records about 70,000 clones, roughly 80% being singletons. Sample: peripheral blood. The receptor source for this set is a man in his 70s who had recovered from COVID-19. Each CDR3 is given with its conserved first and last residue. Fields, in order: D gene, V gene, clone size, J gene, CDR3 protein, CDR3 DNA. A D gene is named only where the DNA matches it firmly. Clone size appears in some rows only: once, few, many, or a class for an expanded clone.

NA	TRBV5-1	NA	TRBJ1-4	CASSLAGGYNEKLFF	TGCGCCAGCAGCTTGGCCGGAGGATATAATGAAAAACTGTTTTTT
TRBD1	TRBV24-1	once	TRBJ1-4	CATSDGGQGREKLFF	TGTGCCACCAGTGATGGGGGACAGGGACGTGAAAAACTGTTTTTT
NA	TRBV5-1	once	TRBJ1-5	CASSLGDYSNQPQHF	TGCGCCAGCAGCTTAGGGGACTATAGCAATCAGCCCCAGCATTTT
NA	TRBV9	once	TRBJ1-3	CASSSRNRVAGNTIYF	TGTGCCAGCAGCTCGCGGAACAGGGTAGCCGGAAACACCATATATTTT
NA	TRBV27	NA	TRBJ1-2	CASSFHGRDYGYTF	TGTGCCAGCAGTTTCCATGGGCGGGACTATGGCTACACCTTC
NA	TRBV5-1	NA	TRBJ2-3	CASSLSTEPSTDTQYF	TGCGCCAGCAGCCTGTCAACAGAGCCTAGCACAGATACGCAGTATTTT
TRBD1	TRBV19	NA	TRBJ1-6	CASSSRQGINSPLHF	TGTGCCAGTAGTAGTCGACAGGGGATCAATTCACCCCTCCACTTT
NA	TRBV7-9	NA	TRBJ2-2	CASGEQGWNTGELFF	TGTGCCAGCGGCGAACAGGGTTGGAACACCGGGGAGCTGTTTTTT
NA	TRBV3-1/TRBV3-2	NA	TRBJ2-1	CASSRDATANEQFF	TGTGCCAGCAGCCGGGATGCGACAGCGAATGAGCAGTTCTTC
TRBD2	TRBV9	once	TRBJ2-2	CASSTLAGAETGELFF	TGTGCCAGCAGCACCCTAGCGGGGGCCGAGACCGGGGAGCTGTTTTTT
NA	TRBV6-5	NA	TRBJ1-5	CASKRGGDQPQHF	TGTGCCAGCAAAAGAGGGGGTGATCAGCCCCAGCATTTT
NA	TRBV7-2	NA	TRBJ2-4	CASNLGGGGDIQYF	TGTGCCAGCAACTTAGGGGGGGGCGGGGACATTCAGTACTTC
NA	TRBV30	NA	TRBJ1-3	CAWSPRGTWSGNTIYF	TGTGCCTGGAGTCCTAGGGGGACCTGGTCTGGAAACACCATATATTTT
TRBD1	TRBV4-3	NA	TRBJ1-3	CASSQDTGDSGNTIYF	TGCGCCAGCAGCCAAGACACAGGGGATAGCGGAAACACCATATATTTT
TRBD2	TRBV3-1/TRBV3-2	NA	TRBJ2-3	CASSHGLAGLRDTQYF	TGTGCCAGCAGCCACGGACTAGCGGGGTTACGAGATACGCAGTATTTT
TRBD1	TRBV7-9	few	TRBJ1-1	CASSLPGQRNTEAFF	TGTGCCAGCAGCTTACCGGGACAGAGGAACACTGAAGCTTTCTTT
TRBD1	TRBV28	NA	TRBJ1-4	CASSLTGGSNEKLFF	TGTGCCAGCAGTTTGACAGGGGGGAGCAATGAAAAACTGTTTTTT
TRBD1	TRBV19	NA	TRBJ2-7	CASSIMGTGPSYEQYF	TGTGCCAGTAGTATAATGGGGACAGGACCTTCCTACGAGCAGTACTTC
NA	TRBV30	NA	TRBJ1-5	CAWSGGAQPQHF	TGTGCCTGGAGCGGAGGGGCTCAGCCCCAGCATTTT
TRBD1	TRBV10-3	NA	TRBJ1-2	CAITRTGKEEGYTF	TGTGCCATCACGAGGACAGGGAAAGAGGAGGGCTACACCTTC
TRBD1	TRBV28	NA	TRBJ2-7	CASSIVSGQGAYEQYF	TGTGCCAGCAGTATAGTCTCGGGACAGGGAGCCTACGAGCAGTACTTC
TRBD2	TRBV4-3	NA	TRBJ2-7	CASSLRTSGYEQYF	TGCGCCAGCAGCCTCCGGACTAGCGGCTACGAGCAGTACTTC
NA	TRBV7-2	NA	TRBJ2-5	CASSLGGAHEETQYF	TGTGCCAGCAGCTTAGGGGGCGCCCACGAAGAGACCCAGTACTTC
TRBD1	TRBV5-4	NA	TRBJ2-7	CASSRDRVYEQYF	TGTGCCAGCTCCCGGGACAGGGTCTACGAGCAGTACTTC
TRBD1	TRBV30	NA	TRBJ1-6	CASFSWQGAESASPLHF	TGTGCCTCCTTCTCCTGGCAGGGGGCGGAATCAGCGTCACCCCTCCACTTT
NA	TRBV14	NA	TRBJ1-1	CASSQDLGGALRAFF	TGTGCCAGCAGCCAAGATCTAGGCGGGGCGCTGAGGGCTTTCTTT
NA	TRBV6-6	NA	TRBJ1-5	CASSQPTELMGNQPQHF	TGTGCCAGCAGTCAGCCAACGGAGTTAATGGGCAATCAGCCCCAGCATTTT
NA	TRBV6-5	NA	TRBJ2-7	CASSSQRGSLSYEQYF	TGTGCCAGCAGTTCCCAAAGGGGGTCCCTCTCCTACGAGCAGTACTTC
NA	TRBV6-1	NA	TRBJ2-5	CASSELSSMETQYF	TGTGCCAGCAGTGAACTGAGTAGCATGGAGACCCAGTACTTC
TRBD2	TRBV11-3	NA	TRBJ2-1	CASSLGLGSVHEQFF	TGTGCCAGCAGCCTGGGACTAGGATCGGTCCATGAGCAGTTCTTC
TRBD2	TRBV28	NA	TRBJ2-7	CASSLADTYEQYF	TGTGCCAGCAGTCTAGCGGACACCTACGAGCAGTACTTC
NA	TRBV7-8	NA	TRBJ2-3	CASSLVGTYTDTQYF	TGTGCCAGCAGCTTAGTCGGGACTTACACAGATACGCAGTATTTT
NA	TRBV30	few	TRBJ2-5	CACSRPGSETQYF	TGTGCCTGTAGTAGACCAGGATCAGAGACCCAGTACTTC
NA	TRBV28	once	TRBJ1-5	CASSGDKTSNQPQHF	TGTGCCAGCAGTGGGGACAAGACTAGCAATCAGCCCCAGCATTTT
NA	TRBV6-2/TRBV6-3	NA	TRBJ1-2	CASSYSIGQGLANYGYTF	TGTGCCAGCAGTTACTCGATTGGCCAGGGCTTGGCCAACTATGGCTACACCTTC
NA	TRBV19	once	TRBJ2-3	CATPPGLARPDTQYF	TGTGCCACCCCTCCGGGACTCGCGAGACCAGATACGCAGTATTTT